This paragraph covers one T cell receptor (beta chain) sequence. Its antigen is unidentified. V dropped 9 bases and J dropped 2 bases, with 15 bases sitting between them. Germline V gene lookup returns CDR1 SGHTA and CDR2 FQGNSA. This CDR3 contains 14 residues. This table comes from immunoSEQ multiplex PCR, and its TCRdb copy is limited to in-frame clones, with some not included. Of about 110,000 clones listed, approximately 83% are singletons. The entry originates in a study of T cell responses to AZD1222 COVID-19 vaccine. For the study at large: Samples with a second dose at about 4 or about 12 weeks were pooled together.

Findings of the study overall: Baseline serology detected seropositivity in only six or seven AZD1222 recipients.

This receptor was taken from an adult in good health. Material: peripheral blood, obtained on day 0 of AZD1222 vaccination. The V and J genes are TRBV7-2 and TRBJ2-3; a weak D match, TRBD2 (5 bases). This CDR3 reads CASLRDSVTDTQYF. The CDR3 nucleotides read TGTGCCAGTCTGAGGGATAGCGTCACAGATACGCAGTATTTT.